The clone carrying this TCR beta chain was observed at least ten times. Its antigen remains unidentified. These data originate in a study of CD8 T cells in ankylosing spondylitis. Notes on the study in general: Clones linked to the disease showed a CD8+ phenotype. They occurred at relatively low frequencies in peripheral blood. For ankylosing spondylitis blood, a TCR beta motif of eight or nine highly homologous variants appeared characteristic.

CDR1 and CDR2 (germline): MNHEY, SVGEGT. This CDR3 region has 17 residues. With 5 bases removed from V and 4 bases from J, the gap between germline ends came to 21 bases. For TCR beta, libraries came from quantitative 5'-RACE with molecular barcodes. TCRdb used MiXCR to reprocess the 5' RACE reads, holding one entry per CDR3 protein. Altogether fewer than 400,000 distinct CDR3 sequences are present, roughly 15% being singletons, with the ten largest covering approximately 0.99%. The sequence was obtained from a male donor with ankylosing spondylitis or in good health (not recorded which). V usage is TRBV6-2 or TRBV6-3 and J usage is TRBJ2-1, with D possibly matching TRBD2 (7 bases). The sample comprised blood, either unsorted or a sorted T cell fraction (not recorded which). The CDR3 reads CASSPLAGRGPYNEQFF. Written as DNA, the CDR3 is TGTGCCAGCAGTCCTCTGGCGGGGCGGGGGCCATACAATGAGCAGTTCTTC.